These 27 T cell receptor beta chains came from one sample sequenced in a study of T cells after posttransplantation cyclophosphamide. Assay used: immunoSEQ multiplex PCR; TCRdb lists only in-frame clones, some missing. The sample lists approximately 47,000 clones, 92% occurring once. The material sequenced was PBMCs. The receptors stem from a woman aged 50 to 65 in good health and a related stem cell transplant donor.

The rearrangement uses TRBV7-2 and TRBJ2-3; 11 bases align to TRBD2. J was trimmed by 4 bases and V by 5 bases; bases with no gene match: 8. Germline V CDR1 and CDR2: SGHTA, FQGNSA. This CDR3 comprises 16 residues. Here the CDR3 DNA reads TGTGCCAGCAGCCTAGTAGCGGGAGGGCCTCCAGATACGCAGTATTTT. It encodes CASSLVAGGPPDTQYF. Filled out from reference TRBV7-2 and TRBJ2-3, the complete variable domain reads GAGVSQSPSNKVTEKGKDVELRCDPISGHTALYWYRQSLGQGLEFLIYFQGNSAPDKSGLPSDRFSAERTGGSVSTLTIQRTQQEDSAVYLCASSLVAGGPPDTQYFGPGTRLTVL.

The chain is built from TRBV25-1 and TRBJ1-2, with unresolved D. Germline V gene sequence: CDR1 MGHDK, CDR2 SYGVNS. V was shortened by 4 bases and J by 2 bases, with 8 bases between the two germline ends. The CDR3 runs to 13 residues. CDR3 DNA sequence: TGTGCCAGCAGTGTTATGGGCAACTATGGCTACACCTTC. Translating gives CASSVMGNYGYTF.

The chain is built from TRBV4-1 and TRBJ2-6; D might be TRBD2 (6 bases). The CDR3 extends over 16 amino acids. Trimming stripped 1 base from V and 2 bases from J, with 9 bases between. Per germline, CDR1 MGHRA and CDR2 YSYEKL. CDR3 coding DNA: TGCGCCAGCAGCCAAGGGGGGGTCCCTGGGGCCAACGTCCTGACTTTC. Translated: CASSQGGVPGANVLTF.

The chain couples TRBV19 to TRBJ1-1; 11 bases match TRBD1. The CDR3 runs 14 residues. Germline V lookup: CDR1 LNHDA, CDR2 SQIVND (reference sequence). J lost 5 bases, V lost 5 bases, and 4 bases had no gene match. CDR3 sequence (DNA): TGTGCCAGTAGTCTCGGACAGGGGGCGACTGAAGCTTTCTTT. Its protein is CASSLGQGATEAFF.

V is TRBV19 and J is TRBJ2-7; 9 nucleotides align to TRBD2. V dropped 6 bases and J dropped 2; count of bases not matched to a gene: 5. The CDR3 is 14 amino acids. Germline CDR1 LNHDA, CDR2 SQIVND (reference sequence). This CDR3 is CASRTGTSPYEQYF. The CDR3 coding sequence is TGTGCCAGTAGGACCGGGACTAGCCCCTACGAGCAGTACTTC.

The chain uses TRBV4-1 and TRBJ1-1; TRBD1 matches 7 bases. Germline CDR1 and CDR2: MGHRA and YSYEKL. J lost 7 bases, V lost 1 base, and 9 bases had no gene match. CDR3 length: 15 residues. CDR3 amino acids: CASSQVLDRYSEAFF. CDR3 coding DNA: TGCGCCAGCAGCCAAGTCCTGGACAGGTATAGTGAAGCTTTCTTT.

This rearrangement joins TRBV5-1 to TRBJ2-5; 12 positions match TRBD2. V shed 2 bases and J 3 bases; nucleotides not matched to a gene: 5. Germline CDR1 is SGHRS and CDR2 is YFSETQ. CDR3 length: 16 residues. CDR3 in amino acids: CASSFGLAGPKETQYF. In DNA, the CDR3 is TGCGCCAGCAGCTTTGGACTAGCGGGGCCCAAAGAGACCCAGTACTTC.

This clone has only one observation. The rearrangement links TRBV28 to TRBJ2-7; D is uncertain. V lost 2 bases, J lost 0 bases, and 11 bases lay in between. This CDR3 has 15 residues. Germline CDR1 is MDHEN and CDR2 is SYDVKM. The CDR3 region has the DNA TGTGCCAGCAGTTTAGCGGAGCTAGGCTCCTACGAGCAGTACTTC. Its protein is CASSLAELGSYEQYF.

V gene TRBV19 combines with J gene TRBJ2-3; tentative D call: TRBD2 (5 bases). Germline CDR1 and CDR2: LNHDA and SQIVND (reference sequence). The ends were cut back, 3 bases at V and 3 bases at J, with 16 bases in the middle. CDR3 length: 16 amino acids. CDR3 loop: CASSMGDRDGTDTQYF. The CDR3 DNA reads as TGTGCCAGTAGTATGGGAGACCGAGATGGGACAGATACGCAGTATTTT.

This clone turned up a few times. The CDR3 region has the DNA TGTGCCATCAAGGGGACTGATAATTCACCCCTCCACTTT. Translation gives CAIKGTDNSPLHF. The J gene is TRBJ1-6, the V gene TRBV10-3; tentative D call: TRBD1 (5 bases). V shed 7 bases and J shed 5 bases, with 9 bases lying between them. Germline CDR1 is ENHRY and CDR2 is SYGVKD. The CDR3 is 13 residues long.

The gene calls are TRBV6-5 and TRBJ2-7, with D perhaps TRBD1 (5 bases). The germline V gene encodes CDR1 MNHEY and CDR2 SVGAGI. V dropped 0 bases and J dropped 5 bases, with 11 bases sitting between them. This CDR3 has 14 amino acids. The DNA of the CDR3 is TGTGCCAGCAGTTACTCGTTCAGGGCCGACGAGCAGTACTTC. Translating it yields CASSYSFRADEQYF.

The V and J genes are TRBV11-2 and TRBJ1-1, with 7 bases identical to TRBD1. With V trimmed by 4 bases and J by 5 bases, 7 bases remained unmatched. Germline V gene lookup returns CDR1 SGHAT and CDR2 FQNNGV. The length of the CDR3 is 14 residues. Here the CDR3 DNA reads TGTGCCAGCAGCTCAGGGGGGACGCGAACTGAAGCTTTCTTT. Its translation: CASSSGGTRTEAFF.

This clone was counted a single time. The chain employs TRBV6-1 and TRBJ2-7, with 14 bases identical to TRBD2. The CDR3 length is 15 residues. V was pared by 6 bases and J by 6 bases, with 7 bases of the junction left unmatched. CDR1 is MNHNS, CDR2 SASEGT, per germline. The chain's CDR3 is CASRLGLAGEGEQYF. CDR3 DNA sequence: TGTGCCAGCAGACTGGGACTAGCGGGGGAGGGCGAGCAGTACTTC.

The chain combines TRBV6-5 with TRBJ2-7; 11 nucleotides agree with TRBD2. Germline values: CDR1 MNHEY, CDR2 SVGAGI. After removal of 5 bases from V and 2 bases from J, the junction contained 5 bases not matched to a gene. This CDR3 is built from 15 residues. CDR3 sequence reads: CASSATSGRTYEQYF. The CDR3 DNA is TGTGCCAGCAGTGCCACTAGCGGGAGAACCTACGAGCAGTACTTC.

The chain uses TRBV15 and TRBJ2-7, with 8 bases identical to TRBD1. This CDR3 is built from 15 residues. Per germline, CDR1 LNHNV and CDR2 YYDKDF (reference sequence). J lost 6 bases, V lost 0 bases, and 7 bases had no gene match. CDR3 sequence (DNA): TGTGCCACCAGCAGAGAACTCGCAGGGGGCCGCGAGCAGTACTTC. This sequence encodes CATSRELAGGREQYF.

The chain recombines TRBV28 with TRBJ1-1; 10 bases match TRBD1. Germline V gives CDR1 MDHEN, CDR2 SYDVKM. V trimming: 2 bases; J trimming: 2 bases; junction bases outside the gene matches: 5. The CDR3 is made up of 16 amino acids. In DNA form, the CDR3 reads TGTGCCAGCAGTTTAGGGGACAGGGGCGCAAACACTGAAGCTTTCTTT. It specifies CASSLGDRGANTEAFF.

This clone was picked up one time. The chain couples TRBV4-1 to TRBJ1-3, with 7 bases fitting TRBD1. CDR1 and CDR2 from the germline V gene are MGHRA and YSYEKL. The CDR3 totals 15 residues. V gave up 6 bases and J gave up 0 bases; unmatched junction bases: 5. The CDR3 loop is CASSGTDASGNTIYF. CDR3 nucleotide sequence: TGCGCCAGCAGTGGGACAGACGCCTCTGGAAACACCATATATTTT.

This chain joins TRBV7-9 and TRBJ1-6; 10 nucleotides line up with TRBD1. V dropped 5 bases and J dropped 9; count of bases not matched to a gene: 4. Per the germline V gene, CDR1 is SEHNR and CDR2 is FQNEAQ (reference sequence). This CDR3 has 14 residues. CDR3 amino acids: CASSRQGALSPLHF. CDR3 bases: TGTGCCAGCAGCCGACAGGGGGCTCTTTCACCCCTCCACTTT.

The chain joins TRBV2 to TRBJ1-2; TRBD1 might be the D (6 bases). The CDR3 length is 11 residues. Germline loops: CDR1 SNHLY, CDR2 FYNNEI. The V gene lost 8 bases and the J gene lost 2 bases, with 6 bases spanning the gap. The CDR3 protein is CASGQNYGYTF. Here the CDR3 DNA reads TGTGCCAGCGGACAGAACTATGGCTACACCTTC.

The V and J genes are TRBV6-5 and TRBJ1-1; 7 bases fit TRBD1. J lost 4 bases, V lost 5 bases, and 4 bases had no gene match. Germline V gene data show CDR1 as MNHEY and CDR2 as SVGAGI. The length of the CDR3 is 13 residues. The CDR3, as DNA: TGTGCCAGCAGTAGAGCAGGGGGCACTGAAGCTTTCTTT. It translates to CASSRAGGTEAFF.

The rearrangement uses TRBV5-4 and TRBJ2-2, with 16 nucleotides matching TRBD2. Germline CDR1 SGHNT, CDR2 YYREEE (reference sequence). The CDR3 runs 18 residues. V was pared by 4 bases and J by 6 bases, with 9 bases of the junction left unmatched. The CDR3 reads CASSVGLAGGRGAGELFF. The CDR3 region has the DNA TGTGCCAGCAGCGTGGGACTAGCGGGGGGGAGGGGCGCCGGGGAGCTGTTTTTT.

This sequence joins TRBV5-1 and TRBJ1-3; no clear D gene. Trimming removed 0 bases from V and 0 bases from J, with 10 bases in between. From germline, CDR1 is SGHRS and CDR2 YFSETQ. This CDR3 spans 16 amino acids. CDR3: CASSLDPESSGNTIYF. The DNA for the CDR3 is TGCGCCAGCAGCTTGGATCCGGAGAGCTCTGGAAACACCATATATTTT.

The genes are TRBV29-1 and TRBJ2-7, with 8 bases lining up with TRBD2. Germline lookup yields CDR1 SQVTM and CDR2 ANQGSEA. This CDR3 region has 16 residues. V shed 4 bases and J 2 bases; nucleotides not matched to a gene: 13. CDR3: CSVVEPAGAKAYEQYF. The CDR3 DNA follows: TGCAGCGTTGTTGAGCCAGCGGGAGCAAAGGCCTACGAGCAGTACTTC.

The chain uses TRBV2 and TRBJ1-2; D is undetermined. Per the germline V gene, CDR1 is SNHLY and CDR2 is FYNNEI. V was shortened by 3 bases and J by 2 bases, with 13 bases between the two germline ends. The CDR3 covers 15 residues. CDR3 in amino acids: CASSESIFQNYGYTF. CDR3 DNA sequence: TGTGCCAGCAGTGAGTCCATCTTCCAGAACTATGGCTACACCTTC. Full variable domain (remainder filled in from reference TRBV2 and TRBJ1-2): EPEVTQTPSHQVTQMGQEVILRCVPISNHLYFYWYRQILGQKVEFLVSFYNNEISEKSEIFDDQFSVERPDGSNFTLKIRSTKLEDSAMYFCASSESIFQNYGYTFGSGTRLTVV.

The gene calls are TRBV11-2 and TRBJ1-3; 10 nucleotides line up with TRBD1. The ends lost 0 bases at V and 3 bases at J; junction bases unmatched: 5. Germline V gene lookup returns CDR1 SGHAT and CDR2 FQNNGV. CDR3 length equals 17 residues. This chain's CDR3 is CASSLDLGTGVGNTIYF. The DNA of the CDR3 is TGTGCCAGCAGCTTAGATCTCGGGACAGGGGTTGGAAACACCATATATTTT.

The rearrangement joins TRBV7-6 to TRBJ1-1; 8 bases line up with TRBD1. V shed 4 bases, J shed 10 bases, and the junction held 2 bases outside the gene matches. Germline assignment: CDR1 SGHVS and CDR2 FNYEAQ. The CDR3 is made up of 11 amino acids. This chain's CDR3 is CASSSDRVAFF. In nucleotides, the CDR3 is TGTGCCAGCAGCTCGGACAGGGTAGCTTTCTTT.

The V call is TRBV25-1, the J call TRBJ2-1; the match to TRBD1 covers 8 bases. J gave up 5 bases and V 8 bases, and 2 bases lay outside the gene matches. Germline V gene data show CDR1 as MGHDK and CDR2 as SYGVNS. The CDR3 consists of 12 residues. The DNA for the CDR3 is TGTGCCAGCGTGGACAGGGACAATGAGCAGTTCTTC. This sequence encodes CASVDRDNEQFF. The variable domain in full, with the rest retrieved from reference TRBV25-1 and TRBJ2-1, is EADIYQTPRYLVIGTGKKITLECSQTMGHDKMYWYQQDPGMELHLIHYSYGVNSTEKGDLSSESTVSRIRTEHFPLTLESARPSHTSQYLCASVDRDNEQFFGPGTRLTVL.